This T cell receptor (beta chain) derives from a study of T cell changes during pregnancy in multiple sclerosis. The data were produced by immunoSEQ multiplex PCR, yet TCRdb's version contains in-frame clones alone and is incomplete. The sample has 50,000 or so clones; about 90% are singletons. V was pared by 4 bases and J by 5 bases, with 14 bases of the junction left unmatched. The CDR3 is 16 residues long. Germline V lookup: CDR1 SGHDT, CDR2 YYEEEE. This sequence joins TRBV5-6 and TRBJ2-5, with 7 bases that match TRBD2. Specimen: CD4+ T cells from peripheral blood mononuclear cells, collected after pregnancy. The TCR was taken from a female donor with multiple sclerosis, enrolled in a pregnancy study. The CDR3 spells CASSNIGPAGGETQYF. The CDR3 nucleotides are TGTGCCAGCAGCAACATCGGACCTGCCGGGGGGGAGACCCAGTACTTC. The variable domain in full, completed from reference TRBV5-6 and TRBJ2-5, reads DAGVTQSPTHLIKTRGQQVTLRCSPKSGHDTVSWYQQALGQGPQFIFQYYEEEERQRGNFPDRFSGHQFPNYSSELNVNALLLGDSALYLCASSNIGPAGGETQYFGPGTRLLVL.